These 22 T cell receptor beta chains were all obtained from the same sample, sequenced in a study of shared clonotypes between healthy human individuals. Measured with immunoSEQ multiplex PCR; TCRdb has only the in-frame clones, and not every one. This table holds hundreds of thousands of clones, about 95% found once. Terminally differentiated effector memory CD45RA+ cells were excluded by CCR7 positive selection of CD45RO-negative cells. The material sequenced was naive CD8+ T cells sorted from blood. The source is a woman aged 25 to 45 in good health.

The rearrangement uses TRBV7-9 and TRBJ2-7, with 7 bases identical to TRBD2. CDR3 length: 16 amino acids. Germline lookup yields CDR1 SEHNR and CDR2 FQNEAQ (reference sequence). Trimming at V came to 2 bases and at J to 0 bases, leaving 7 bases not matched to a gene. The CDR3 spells CASSLLRGRSSYEQYF. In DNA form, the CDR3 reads TGTGCCAGCAGCTTATTGCGCGGGAGAAGCTCCTACGAGCAGTACTTC.

CDR3 region: CASGSGAEQYF. CDR3 coding DNA: TGTGCCAGCGGGAGTGGGGCCGAGCAGTACTTC. The chain joins TRBV27 to TRBJ2-7, with D perhaps being TRBD1 or TRBD2 (5 bases each). Looked up from germline, CDR1 is MNHEY and CDR2 is SMNVEV (reference sequence). V was cut by 8 bases and J by 6 bases, with 11 bases left in between. This CDR3 contains 11 residues.

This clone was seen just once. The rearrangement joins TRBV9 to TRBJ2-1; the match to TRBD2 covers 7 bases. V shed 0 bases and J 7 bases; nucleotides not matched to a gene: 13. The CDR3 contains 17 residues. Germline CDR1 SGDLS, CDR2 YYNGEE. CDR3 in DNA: TGTGCCAGCAGCGTAGCCAGAGGAGTTGGCGGGAGTAATGAGCAGTTCTTC. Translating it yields CASSVARGVGGSNEQFF.

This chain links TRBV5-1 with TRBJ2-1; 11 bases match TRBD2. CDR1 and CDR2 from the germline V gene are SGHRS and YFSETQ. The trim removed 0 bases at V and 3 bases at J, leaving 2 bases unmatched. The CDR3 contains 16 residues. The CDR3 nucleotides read TGCGCCAGCAGCTTGGTTGGGACTAGCGGCTACAATGAGCAGTTCTTC. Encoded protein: CASSLVGTSGYNEQFF. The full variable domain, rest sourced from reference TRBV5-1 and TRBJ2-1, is KAGVTQTPRYLIKTRGQQVTLSCSPISGHRSVSWYQQTPGQGLQFLFEYFSETQRNKGNFPGRFSGRQFSNSRSEMNVSTLELGDSALYLCASSLVGTSGYNEQFFGPGTRLTVL.

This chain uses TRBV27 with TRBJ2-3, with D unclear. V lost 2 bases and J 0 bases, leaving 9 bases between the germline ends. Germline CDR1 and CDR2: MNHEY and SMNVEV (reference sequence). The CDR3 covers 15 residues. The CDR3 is CASSLQSPSTDTQYF. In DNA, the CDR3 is TGTGCCAGCAGTTTACAATCTCCTAGCACAGATACGCAGTATTTT.

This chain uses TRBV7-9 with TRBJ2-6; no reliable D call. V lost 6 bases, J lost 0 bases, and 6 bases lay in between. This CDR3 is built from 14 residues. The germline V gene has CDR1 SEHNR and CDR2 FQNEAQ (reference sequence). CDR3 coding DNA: TGTGCCAGCAGGGTGGACTCTGGGGCCAACGTCCTGACTTTC. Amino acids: CASRVDSGANVLTF.

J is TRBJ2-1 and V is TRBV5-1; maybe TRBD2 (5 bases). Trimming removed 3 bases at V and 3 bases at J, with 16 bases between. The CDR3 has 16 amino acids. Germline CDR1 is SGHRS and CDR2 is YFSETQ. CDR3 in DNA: TGCGCCAGCAGCTATCGACCCAACGACTACTACAATGAGCAGTTCTTC. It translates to CASSYRPNDYYNEQFF.

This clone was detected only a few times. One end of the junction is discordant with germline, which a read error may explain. The CDR3 is CASSLGTAEIF. CDR3 sequence (DNA): TGTGCCAGCAGTTTAGGTACTGCGGAGATCTTC. The genes are TRBV27 and TRBJ2-1; D uncertain. This CDR3 is built from 11 residues. Germline loops: CDR1 MNHEY, CDR2 SMNVEV (reference sequence).

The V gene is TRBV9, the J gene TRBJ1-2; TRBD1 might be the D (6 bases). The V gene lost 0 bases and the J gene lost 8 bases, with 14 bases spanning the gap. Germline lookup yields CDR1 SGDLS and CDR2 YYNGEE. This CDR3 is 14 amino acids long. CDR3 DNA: TGTGCCAGCAGCGTAGGTTACAGGGAGGAGGGCTACACCTTC. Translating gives CASSVGYREEGYTF.

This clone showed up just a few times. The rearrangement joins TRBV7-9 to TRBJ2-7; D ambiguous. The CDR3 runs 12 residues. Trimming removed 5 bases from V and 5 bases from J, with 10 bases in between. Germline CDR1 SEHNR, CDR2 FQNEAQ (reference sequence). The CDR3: CASSPHSDEQYF. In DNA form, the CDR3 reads TGTGCCAGCAGCCCGCACAGTGACGAGCAGTACTTC.

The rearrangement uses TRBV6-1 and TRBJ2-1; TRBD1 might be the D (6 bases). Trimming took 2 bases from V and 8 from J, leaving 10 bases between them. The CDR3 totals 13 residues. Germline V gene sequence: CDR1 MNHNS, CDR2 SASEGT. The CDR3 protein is CASSELSGDEQFF. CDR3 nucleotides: TGTGCCAGCAGTGAATTGTCAGGGGATGAGCAGTTCTTC.

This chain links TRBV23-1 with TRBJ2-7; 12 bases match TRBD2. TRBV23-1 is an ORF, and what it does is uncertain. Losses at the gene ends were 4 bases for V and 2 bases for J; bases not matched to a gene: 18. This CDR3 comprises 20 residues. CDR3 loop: CASSPRGPTSGRDNPYEQYF. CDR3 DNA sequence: TGCGCCAGCAGTCCCCGGGGGCCGACTAGCGGGAGAGATAACCCCTACGAGCAGTACTTC.

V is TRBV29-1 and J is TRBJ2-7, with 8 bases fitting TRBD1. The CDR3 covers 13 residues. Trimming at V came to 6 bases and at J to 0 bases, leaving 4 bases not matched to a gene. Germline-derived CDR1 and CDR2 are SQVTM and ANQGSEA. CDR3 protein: CSVHGTGSYEQYF. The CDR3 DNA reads TGCAGCGTGCATGGGACAGGCTCCTACGAGCAGTACTTC.

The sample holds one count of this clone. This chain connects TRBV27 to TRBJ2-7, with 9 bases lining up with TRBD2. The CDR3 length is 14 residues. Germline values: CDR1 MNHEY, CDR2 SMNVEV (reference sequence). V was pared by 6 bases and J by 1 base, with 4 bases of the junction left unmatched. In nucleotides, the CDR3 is TGTGCCAGCAGAGTCGGACTAGCGTCCTACGAGCAGTACTTC. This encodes CASRVGLASYEQYF.

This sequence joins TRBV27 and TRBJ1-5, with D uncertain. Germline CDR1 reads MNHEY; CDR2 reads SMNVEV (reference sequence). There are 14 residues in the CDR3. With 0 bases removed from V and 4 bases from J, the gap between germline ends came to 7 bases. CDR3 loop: CASSLSASNQPQHF. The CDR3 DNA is TGTGCCAGCAGTTTATCCGCCAGTAATCAGCCCCAGCATTTT.

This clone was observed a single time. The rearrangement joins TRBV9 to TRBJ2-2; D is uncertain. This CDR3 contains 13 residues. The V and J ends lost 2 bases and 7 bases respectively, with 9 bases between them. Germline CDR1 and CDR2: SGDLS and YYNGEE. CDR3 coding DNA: TGTGCCAGCAGCGTCCCTCGGGTCGGGGAGCTGTTTTTT. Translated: CASSVPRVGELFF.

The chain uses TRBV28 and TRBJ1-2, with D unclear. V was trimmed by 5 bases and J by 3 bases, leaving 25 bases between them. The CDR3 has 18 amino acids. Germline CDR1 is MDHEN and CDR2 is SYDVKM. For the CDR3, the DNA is TGTGCCAGCAGTCCTCAGACTTATTTAAGCCTGAATGACTATGGCTACACCTTC. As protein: CASSPQTYLSLNDYGYTF.

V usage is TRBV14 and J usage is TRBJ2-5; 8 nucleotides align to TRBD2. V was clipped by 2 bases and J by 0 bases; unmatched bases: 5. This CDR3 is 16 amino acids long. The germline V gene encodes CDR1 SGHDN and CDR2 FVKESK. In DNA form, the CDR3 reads TGTGCCAGCAGCCAAAGTAGCGGGAAGTACCAAGAGACCCAGTACTTC. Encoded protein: CASSQSSGKYQETQYF.

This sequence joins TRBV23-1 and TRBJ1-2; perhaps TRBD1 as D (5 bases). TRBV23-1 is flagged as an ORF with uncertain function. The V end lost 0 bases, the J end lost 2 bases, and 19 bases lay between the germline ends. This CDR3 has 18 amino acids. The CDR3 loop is CASSQSGGRWPRNYGYTF. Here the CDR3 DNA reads TGCGCCAGCAGTCAATCGGGGGGACGCTGGCCGCGGAACTATGGCTACACCTTC.

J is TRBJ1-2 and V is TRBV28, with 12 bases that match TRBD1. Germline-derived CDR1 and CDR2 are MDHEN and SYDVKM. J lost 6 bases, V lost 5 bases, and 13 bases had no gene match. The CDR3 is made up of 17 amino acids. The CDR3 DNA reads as TGTGCCAGCAGTGACCTCCCGGGACAGGGGGCTGATAATGGCTACACCTTC. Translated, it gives CASSDLPGQGADNGYTF.

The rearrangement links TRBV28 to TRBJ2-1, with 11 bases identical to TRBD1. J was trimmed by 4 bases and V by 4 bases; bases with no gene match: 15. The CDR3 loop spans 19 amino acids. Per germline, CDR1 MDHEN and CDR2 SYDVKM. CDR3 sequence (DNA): TGTGCCAGCAGTTGGGCCGGGACAGGGGGACTAGGGGTATACAATGAGCAGTTCTTC. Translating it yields CASSWAGTGGLGVYNEQFF. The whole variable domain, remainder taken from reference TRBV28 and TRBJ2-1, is DVKVTQSSRYLVKRTGEKVFLECVQDMDHENMFWYRQDPGLGLRLIYFSYDVKMKEKGDIPEGYSVSREKKERFSLILESASTNQTSMYLCASSWAGTGGLGVYNEQFFGPGTRLTVL.

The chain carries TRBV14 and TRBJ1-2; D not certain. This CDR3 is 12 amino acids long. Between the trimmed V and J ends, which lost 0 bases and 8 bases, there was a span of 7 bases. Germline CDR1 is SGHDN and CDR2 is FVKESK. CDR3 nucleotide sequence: TGTGCCAGCAGCCAAGATGGGGAAGGCTACACCTTC. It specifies CASSQDGEGYTF.